The entry below gives a single TCR beta chain sequence along with its context. This record belongs to a study of control samples from healthy donors and cancer patients. Sequenced by immunoSEQ multiplex PCR; TCRdb stores in-frame clones only, minus some. The profile shows around 12,000 clones, 85% to 95% of them singletons. This CDR3 is built from 18 residues. Germline V gene lookup returns CDR1 MGHRA and CDR2 YSYEKL. V was clipped by 4 bases and J by 0 bases; unmatched bases: 14. The chain combines TRBV4-1 with TRBJ2-5, with 7 positions matching TRBD2. The sequencing sample was made of PBMCs. The receptor was isolated from an elderly man with lung cancer. CDR3 nucleotides: TGCGCCAGCAGCCCTTTCGGGGGGATCCGTTTCTACCAAGAGACCCAGTACTTC. It is translated as CASSPFGGIRFYQETQYF.